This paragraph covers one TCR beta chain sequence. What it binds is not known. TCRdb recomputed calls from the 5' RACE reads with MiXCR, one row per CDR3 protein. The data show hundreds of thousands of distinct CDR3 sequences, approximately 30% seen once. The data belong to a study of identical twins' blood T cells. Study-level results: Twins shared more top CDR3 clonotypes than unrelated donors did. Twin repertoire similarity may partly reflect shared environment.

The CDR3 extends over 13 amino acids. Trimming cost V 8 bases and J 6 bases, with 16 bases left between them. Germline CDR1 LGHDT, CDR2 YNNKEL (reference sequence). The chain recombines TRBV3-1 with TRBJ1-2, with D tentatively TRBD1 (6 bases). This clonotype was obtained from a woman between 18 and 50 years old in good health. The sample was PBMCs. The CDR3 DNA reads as TGTGCCAGCGGTAACAGGGTTTCTGATGGCTACACCTTC. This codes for CASGNRVSDGYTF. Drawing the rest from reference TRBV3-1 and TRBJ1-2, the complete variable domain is DTAVSQTPKYLVTQMGNDKSIKCEQNLGHDTMYWYKQDSKKFLKIMFSYNNKELIINETVPNRFSPKSPDKAHLNLHINSLELGDSAVYFCASGNRVSDGYTFGSGTRLTVV.